This T cell receptor (beta chain) was observed in a study of cytomegalovirus exposure and HLA in healthy donors. As concerns this clone: Its antigen is not identified. The germline gene is not matched at one end of the junction; a read error may be the cause.

Whole-study results and caveats: A highly shared variant cluster was judged a likely technical artifact. Further analysis, carried out later, found HLA-associated TCR beta chains more clonally expanded than equally common other chains. Later work found most CMV-associated TCR beta chains apparently HLA-restricted.

This CDR3 contains 14 residues. The germline V gene has CDR1 SQVTM and CDR2 ANQGSEA. Amplification used 60 Vbeta primers and 13 Jbeta primers. Assay used: immunoSEQ multiplex PCR; TCRdb lists only in-frame clones, some missing. The sample has around 150,000 clones; 60% to 80% are singletons. The chain has TRBV29-1 and TRBJ2-7; tentative D call: TRBD2 (7 bases). Sequencing was done on a sample of PBMCs. This clonotype was obtained from a woman aged 45-59 years in good health and CMV-seropositive. The CDR3 loop reads CSVEGGGLSNEQYF. CDR3 DNA sequence: TGCAGCGTTGAAGGGGGGGGGCTCTCCAACGAGCAGTACTTC.